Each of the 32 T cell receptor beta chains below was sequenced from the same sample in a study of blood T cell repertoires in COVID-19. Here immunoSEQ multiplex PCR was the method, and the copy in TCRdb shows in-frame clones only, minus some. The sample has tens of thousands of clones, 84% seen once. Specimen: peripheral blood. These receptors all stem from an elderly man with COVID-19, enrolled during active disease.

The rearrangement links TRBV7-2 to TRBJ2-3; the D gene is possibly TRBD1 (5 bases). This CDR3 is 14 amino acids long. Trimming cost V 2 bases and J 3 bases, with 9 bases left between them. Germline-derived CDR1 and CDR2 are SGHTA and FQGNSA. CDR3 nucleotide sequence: TGTGCCAGCAGCTTACGTGCAGGGACAGATACGCAGTATTTT. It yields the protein CASSLRAGTDTQYF.

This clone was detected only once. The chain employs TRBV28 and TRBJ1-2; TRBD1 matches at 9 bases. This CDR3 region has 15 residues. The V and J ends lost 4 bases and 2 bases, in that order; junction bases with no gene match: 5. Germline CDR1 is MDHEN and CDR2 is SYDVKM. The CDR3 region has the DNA TGTGCCAGCAGTTCTTCCGGGACAGGGAACTATGGCTACACCTTC. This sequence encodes CASSSSGTGNYGYTF.

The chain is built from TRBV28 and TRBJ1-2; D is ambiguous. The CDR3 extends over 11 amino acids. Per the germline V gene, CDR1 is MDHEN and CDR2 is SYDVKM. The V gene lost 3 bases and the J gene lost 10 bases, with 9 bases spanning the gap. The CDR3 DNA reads TGTGCCAGCAGTTTGTCAGGTGTCTACACCTTC. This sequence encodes CASSLSGVYTF.

The CDR3 nucleotides are TGCGCCAGCAGCCAAGATGGAGAGCGGCGCTCCTACGAGCAGTACTTC. Amino acid sequence: CASSQDGERRSYEQYF. The V call is TRBV4-1, the J call TRBJ2-7, with D possibly TRBD2 on 5 matching bases. The CDR3 runs to 16 residues. Germline V CDR1 and CDR2: MGHRA, YSYEKL. V was shortened by 0 bases and J by 0 bases, with 12 bases between the two germline ends.

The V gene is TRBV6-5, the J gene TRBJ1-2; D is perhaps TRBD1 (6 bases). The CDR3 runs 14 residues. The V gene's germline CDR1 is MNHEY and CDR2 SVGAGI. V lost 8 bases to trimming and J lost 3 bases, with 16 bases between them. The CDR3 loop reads CASQKGGGYYGYTF. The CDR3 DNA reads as TGTGCCAGCCAGAAGGGGGGAGGGTACTATGGCTACACCTTC.

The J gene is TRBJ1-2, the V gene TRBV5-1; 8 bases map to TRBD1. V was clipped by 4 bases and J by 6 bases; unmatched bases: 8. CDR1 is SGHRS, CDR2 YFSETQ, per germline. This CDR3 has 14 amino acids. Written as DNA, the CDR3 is TGCGCCAGCAGCCTGACAGGGGCCTCGGATGGCTACACCTTC. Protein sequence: CASSLTGASDGYTF.

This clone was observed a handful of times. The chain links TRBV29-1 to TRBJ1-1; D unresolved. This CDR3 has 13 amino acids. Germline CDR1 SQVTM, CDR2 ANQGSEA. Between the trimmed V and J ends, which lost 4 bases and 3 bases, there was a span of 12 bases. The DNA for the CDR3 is TGCAGCGTTGCGACCGGGAGGCACACTGAAGCTTTCTTT. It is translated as CSVATGRHTEAFF. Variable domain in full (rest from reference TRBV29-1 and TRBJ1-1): SAVISQKPSRDICQRGTSLTIQCQVDSQVTMMFWYRQQPGQSLTLIATANQGSEATYESGFVIDKFPISRPNLTFSTLTVSNMSPEDSSIYLCSVATGRHTEAFFGQGTRLTVV.

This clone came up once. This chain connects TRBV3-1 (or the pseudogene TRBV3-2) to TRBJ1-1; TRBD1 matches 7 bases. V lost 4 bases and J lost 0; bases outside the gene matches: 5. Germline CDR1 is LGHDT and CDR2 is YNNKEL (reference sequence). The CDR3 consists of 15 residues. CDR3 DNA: TGTGCCAGCAGCCGGGCAGGGGGAATGAACACTGAAGCTTTCTTT. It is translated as CASSRAGGMNTEAFF.

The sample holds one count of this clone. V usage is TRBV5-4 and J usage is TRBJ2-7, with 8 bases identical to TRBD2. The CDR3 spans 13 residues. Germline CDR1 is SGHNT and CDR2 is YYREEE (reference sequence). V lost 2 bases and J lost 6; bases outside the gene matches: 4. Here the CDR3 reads CASSLLAGGEQYV. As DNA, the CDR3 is TGTGCCAGCAGCTTATTGGCGGGAGGCGAGCAGTACGTC.

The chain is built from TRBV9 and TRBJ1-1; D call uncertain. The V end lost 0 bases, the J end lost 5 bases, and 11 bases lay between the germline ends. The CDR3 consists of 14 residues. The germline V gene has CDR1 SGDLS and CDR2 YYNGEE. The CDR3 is CASSVVEQETEAFF. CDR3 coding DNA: TGTGCCAGCAGCGTAGTTGAGCAGGAAACTGAAGCTTTCTTT. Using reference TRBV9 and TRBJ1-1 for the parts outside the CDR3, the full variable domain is DSGVTQTPKHLITATGQRVTLRCSPRSGDLSVYWYQQSLDQGLQFLIQYYNGEERAKGNILERFSAQQFPDLHSELNLSSLELGDSALYFCASSVVEQETEAFFGQGTRLTVV.

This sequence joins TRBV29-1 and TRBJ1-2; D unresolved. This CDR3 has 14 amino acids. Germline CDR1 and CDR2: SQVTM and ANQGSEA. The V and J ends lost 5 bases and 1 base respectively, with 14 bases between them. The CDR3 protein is CSVLGGVDNYGYTF. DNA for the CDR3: TGCAGCGTTCTAGGCGGGGTGGATAACTATGGCTACACCTTC.

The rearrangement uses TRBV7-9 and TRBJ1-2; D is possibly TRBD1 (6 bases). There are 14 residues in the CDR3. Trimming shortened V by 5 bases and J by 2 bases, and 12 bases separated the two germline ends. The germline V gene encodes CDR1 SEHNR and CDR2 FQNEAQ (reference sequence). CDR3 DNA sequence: TGTGCCAGCAGCCAATTTACAGGGAACTATGGCTACACCTTC. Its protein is CASSQFTGNYGYTF.

The CDR3 nucleotides are TGCGCCAGCAGCTTGGCCCGGAGGGACAGGGGTTTAGATGAGCAGTTCTTC. This translates into CASSLARRDRGLDEQFF. The gene calls are TRBV5-1 and TRBJ2-1, with 10 bases that match TRBD1. The germline V gene has CDR1 SGHRS and CDR2 YFSETQ. The V and J ends lost 0 bases and 8 bases, in that order; junction bases with no gene match: 11. The CDR3 is 17 residues long.

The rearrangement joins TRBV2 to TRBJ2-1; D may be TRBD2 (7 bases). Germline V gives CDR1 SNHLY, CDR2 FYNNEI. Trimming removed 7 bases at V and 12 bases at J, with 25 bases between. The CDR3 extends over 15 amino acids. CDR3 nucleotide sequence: TGTGCCAGCACAAGGGGGAGGGACCACACAGTCGGGCAGTTCTTC. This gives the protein CASTRGRDHTVGQFF. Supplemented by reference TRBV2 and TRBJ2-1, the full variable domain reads EPEVTQTPSHQVTQMGQEVILRCVPISNHLYFYWYRQILGQKVEFLVSFYNNEISEKSEIFDDQFSVERPDGSNFTLKIRSTKLEDSAMYFCASTRGRDHTVGQFFGPGTRLTVL.

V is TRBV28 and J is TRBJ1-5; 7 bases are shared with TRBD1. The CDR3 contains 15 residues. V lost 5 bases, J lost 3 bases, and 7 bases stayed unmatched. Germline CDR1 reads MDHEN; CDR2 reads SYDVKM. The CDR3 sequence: CASSTLTGSNQPQHF. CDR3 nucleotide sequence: TGTGCCAGCAGTACTTTGACAGGGTCCAATCAGCCCCAGCATTTT.

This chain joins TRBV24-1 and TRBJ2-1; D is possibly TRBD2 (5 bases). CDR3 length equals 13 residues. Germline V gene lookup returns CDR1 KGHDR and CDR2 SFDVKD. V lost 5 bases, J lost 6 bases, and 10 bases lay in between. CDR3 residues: CATSAGKINEQFF. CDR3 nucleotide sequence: TGTGCCACCAGTGCCGGGAAGATCAATGAGCAGTTCTTC.

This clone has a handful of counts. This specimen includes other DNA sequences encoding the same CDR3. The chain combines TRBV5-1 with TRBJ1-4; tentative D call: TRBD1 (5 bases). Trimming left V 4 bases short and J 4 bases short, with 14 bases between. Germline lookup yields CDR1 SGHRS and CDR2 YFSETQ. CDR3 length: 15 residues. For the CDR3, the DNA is TGCGCCAGCAGCCTGGGGACTGATTTTAATGAAAAACTGTTTTTT. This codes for CASSLGTDFNEKLFF. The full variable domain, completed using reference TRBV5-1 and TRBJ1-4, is KAGVTQTPRYLIKTRGQQVTLSCSPISGHRSVSWYQQTPGQGLQFLFEYFSETQRNKGNFPGRFSGRQFSNSRSEMNVSTLELGDSALYLCASSLGTDFNEKLFFGSGTQLSVL.

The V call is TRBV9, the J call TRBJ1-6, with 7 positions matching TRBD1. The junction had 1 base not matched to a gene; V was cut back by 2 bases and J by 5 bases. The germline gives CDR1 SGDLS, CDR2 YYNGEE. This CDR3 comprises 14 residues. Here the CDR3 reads CASSVGTDNSPLHF. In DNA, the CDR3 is TGTGCCAGCAGCGTCGGGACAGATAATTCACCCCTCCACTTT.

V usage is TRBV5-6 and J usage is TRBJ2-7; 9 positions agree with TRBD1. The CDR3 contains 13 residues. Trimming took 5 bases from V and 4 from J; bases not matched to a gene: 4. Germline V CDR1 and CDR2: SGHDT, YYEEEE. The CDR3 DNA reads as TGTGCCAGCAGGCGGACAGGGGTGTACGAGCAGTACTTC. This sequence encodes CASRRTGVYEQYF.

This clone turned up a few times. CDR3 residues: CASSSPEESNYGYTF. CDR3 sequence (DNA): TGTGCCAGCAGCTCCCCGGAGGAAAGCAACTATGGCTACACCTTC. The chain links TRBV7-9 to TRBJ1-2; D is uncertain. V dropped 4 bases and J dropped 2 bases, with 14 bases sitting between them. The CDR3 has 15 amino acids. CDR1 and CDR2 (germline): SEHNR, FQNEAQ (reference sequence).

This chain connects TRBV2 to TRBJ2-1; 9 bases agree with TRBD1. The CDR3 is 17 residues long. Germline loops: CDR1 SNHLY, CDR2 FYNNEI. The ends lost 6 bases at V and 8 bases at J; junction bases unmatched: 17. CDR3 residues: CASRAGTGRDATDEQFF. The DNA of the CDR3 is TGTGCCAGCAGGGCCGGGACAGGGCGCGACGCTACGGATGAGCAGTTCTTC.

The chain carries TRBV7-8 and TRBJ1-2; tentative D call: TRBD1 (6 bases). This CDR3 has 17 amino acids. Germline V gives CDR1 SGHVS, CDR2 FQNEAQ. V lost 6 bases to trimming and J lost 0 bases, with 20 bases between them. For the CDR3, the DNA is TGTGCCAGCAGTACACAGGGAACAAACCCCGCTAACTATGGCTACACCTTC. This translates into CASSTQGTNPANYGYTF.

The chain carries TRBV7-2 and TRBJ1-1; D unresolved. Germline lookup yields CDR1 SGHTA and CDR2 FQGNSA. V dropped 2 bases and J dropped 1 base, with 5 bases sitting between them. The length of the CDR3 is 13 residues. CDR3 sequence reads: CASSLPGNTEAFF. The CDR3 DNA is TGTGCCAGCAGCTTACCGGGGAACACTGAAGCTTTCTTT.

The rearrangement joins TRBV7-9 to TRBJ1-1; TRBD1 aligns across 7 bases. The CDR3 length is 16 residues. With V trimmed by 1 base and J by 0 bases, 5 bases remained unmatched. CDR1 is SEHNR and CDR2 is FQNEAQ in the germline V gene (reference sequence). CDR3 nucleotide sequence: TGTGCCAGCAGCTTAGGGACAGGACTCATGAACACTGAAGCTTTCTTT. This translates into CASSLGTGLMNTEAFF.

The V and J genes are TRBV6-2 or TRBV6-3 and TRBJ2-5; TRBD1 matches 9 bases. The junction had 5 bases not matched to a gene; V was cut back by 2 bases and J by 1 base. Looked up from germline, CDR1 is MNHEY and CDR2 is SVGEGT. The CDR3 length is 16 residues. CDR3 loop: CASSYPQGQGQETQYF. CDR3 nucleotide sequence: TGTGCCAGCAGTTACCCCCAGGGACAGGGCCAAGAGACCCAGTACTTC.

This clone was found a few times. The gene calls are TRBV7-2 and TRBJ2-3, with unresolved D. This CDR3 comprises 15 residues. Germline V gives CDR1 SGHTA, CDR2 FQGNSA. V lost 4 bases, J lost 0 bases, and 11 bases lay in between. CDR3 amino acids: CASSYSSTSTDTQYF. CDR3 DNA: TGTGCCAGCAGCTATTCCTCGACTAGCACAGATACGCAGTATTTT.

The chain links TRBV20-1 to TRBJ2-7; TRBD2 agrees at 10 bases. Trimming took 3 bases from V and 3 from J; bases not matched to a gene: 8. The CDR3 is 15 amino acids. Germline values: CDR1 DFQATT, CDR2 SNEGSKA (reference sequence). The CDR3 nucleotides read TGCAGTGCTAGTGCTAGCGGGGGTGATGACTACGAGCAGTACTTC. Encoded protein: CSASASGGDDYEQYF.

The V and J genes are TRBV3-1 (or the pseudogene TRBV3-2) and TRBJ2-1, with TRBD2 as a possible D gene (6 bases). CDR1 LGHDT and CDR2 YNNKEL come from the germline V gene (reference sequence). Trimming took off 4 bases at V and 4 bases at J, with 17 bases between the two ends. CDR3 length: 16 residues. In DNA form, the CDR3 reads TGTGCCAGCAGCCGTACCACTAGCCCGAGTTACAATGAGCAGTTCTTC. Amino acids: CASSRTTSPSYNEQFF.

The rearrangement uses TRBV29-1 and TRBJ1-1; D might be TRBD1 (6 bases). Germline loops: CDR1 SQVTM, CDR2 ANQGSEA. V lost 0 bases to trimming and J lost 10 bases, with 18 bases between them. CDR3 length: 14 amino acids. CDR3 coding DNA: TGCAGCGTTGAAGATCTCGGGACAAGATTCGGAGCTTTCTTT. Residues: CSVEDLGTRFGAFF.

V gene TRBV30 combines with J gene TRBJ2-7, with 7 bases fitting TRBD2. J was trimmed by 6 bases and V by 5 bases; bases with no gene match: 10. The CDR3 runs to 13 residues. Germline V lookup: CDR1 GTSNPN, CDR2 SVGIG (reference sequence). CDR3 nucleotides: TGTGCCTGGGGGCGGGAGAACTATGCCGAGCAGTACGTC. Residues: CAWGRENYAEQYV.

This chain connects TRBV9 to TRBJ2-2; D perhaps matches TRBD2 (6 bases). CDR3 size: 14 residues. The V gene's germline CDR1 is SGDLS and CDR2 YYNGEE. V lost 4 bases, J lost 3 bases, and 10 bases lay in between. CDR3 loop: CASSTAGHTGELFF. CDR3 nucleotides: TGTGCCAGCAGCACCGCGGGGCACACCGGGGAGCTGTTTTTT.

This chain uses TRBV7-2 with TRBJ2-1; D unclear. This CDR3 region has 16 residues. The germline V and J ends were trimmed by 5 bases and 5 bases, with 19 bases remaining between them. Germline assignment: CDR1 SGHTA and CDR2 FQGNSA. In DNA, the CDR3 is TGTGCCAGCAGCCAGCTAGACCGGGTGATGAACAATGAGCAGTTCTTC. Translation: CASSQLDRVMNNEQFF.